Sequencing of this TCR beta chain was carried out in a study of T-cell reconstitution after alpha-beta-depleted transplantation in children. This clonotype was counted ten times or more. What it binds is unknown. Study outcomes and limitations: Two months or so post-transplant, alpha-beta T cells reportedly derived from several hundred expanded graft clones. T-cell counts and diversity at one year post-transplant came mainly from newly produced T cells. High day-60 TCRbeta diversity in some patients came from surviving recipient T cells and thymic progenitors.

Researchers prepared the TCRbeta library using unique molecular identifiers, the study reports. TCRdb analysed the PCR reads with MiXCR anew, one entry per CDR3 protein. The table shows about 290,000 distinct CDR3 sequences, with 10% occurring only once. The sample in question was PBMCs, obtained before TCRalphabeta/CD19-depleted stem cell transplant. This TCR was sampled from a boy younger than two with acute myeloid leukemia, due to receive a stem cell transplant.

CDR3 residues: CASSRRGQGSSYEQYF. In DNA form, the CDR3 reads TGTGCCAGCAGCCGGCGAGGACAGGGAAGCTCCTACGAGCAGTACTTC. The chain couples TRBV12-3 or TRBV12-4 to TRBJ2-7; 8 nucleotides agree with TRBD1. The CDR3 loop spans 16 amino acids. The ends lost 6 bases at V and 0 bases at J; junction bases unmatched: 10.